At least ten counts were recorded for the clone carrying this TCR beta chain. What it binds is unknown. As the method for making TCR beta libraries, quantitative 5'-RACE with molecular barcodes was used. TCRdb redid the calling of the 5' RACE reads with MiXCR, one entry per CDR3 protein. The sample contains 450,000 or so distinct CDR3 sequences, roughly a quarter of which appear only once. The junction had 8 bases not matched to a gene; V was cut back by 4 bases and J by 7 bases. Germline V gene sequence: CDR1 MGHRA, CDR2 YSYEKL. This CDR3 spans 14 amino acids. This specimen belongs to a study of CD8 T cells in ankylosing spondylitis. Study results and limitations: Fewer than 10 highly homologous variants formed a TCR beta motif that appeared characteristic of ankylosing spondylitis blood. Several of the motif variants were reported before in synovial fluid and blood from reactive arthritis. Enrichment of disease-linked clones was reportedly significant in matched ankylosing spondylitis synovial fluid. Clones linked with disease were CD8+ and fairly uncommon in the peripheral blood.

The sample consisted of blood, either unsorted or a sorted T cell fraction (not recorded which). This clonotype originated in a male donor with ankylosing spondylitis. The gene calls are TRBV4-1 and TRBJ1-1; 8 bases fit TRBD1. CDR3 nucleotide sequence: TGCGCCAGCAGCCCCCGGGACAGGACCTATGAAGCTTTCTTT. Protein product: CASSPRDRTYEAFF.